This T cell receptor (beta chain) was profiled in a study of graft-versus-host responses after intestinal transplantation. Study background: Tacrolimus and steroids were given for around 3 years to all recipients after anti-thymocyte globulin induction.

The repertoire was sequenced with immunoSEQ multiplex PCR; TCRdb's copy has only in-frame clones and lacks some. The table lists about 2,200 clones, less than 35% of them singletons. Study-wide findings and caveats: The study associated peak circulating GvH clone levels with early post-transplant HvG declines. Some GvH clones were seen earlier in gut or blood, suggesting intestinal origin.

Labeling with CFSE marked some 200,000 responder cells, which were plated with some 200,000 irradiated, violet-dye-labeled stimulator cells. A sort after the reaction isolated proliferating CFSE-low CD3+CD4+ and CD3+CD8+ responders. Material: alloreactive CD8+ T cells from a mixed lymphocyte reaction culture, obtained before transplantation. Described subset: CFSE-low proliferating T cells sorted from roughly six-day pre-transplant mixed lymphocyte reaction (GvH or HvG direction). This sequence was found in a human patient who was an organ donor for intestinal transplantation.

CDR3 DNA sequence: TGTGCCAGCAGCCCACAAGAGACCCAGTACTTC. Protein product: CASSPQETQYF. The chain employs TRBV9 and TRBJ2-5, with D hard to call. The CDR3 is 11 amino acids. The germline V gene has CDR1 SGDLS and CDR2 YYNGEE. Trimming cost V 4 bases and J 2 bases, with 3 bases left between them. Combining the CDR3 with reference TRBV9 and TRBJ2-5 gives the whole variable domain DSGVTQTPKHLITATGQRVTLRCSPRSGDLSVYWYQQSLDQGLQFLIQYYNGEERAKGNILERFSAQQFPDLHSELNLSSLELGDSALYFCASSPQETQYFGPGTRLLVL.